This T cell receptor (beta chain) derives from a study of sequential checkpoint blockade in melanoma (dated by TCRdb to the late 2010s). At the level of the whole study: In a 1:1 randomization, patients received either first-line nivolumab then ipilimumab (arm A) or ipilimumab then nivolumab (arm B). For some 22 patients, matched tumor biopsies were taken both before treatment and at week 13, after single-agent nivolumab (arm A) or ipilimumab (arm B). Maintenance nivolumab came after both trial sequences. In about 75% of the matched pre- and post-treatment tumor biopsy pairs, both biopsies came from the same lesion. DNA from around 96 pretreatment melanoma tumor samples was subjected to TCRbeta immunosequencing.

V and J are truncated by 5 bases and 3 bases respectively, leaving an intervening sequence of 11 bases. The CDR3 spans 13 residues, from the cysteine through the phenylalanine. Left in the record is the CDR3 DNA by itself, 39 bases read in frame from the first base. Based on the germline V gene, the CDR1 and CDR2 sequences are SGDLS and YYNGEE. As to this clone: What this receptor recognizes is not known. The input lacks base qualities; no much larger clone sits a single base away.

The immunoSEQ Assay was used to immunosequence TCRbeta CDR3 regions from genomic DNA. Prior to high-throughput sequencing, genomic DNA was amplified by bias-controlled multiplex PCR. The authors' pipeline ran thus. To quantify the absolute abundance of each unique TCRbeta CDR3 region, the sequences were collapsed and filtered. Clonality, defined as 1 minus Pielou's evenness, was calculated using productive rearrangements only. Tumor T-cell fraction was computed by normalizing TCRbeta template counts to usable DNA, estimated from several housekeeping genes. A previously published method was used to identify clones whose frequencies were significantly greater in on-treatment samples than in baseline samples. TCRdb retrieved this table from immuneACCESS and kept in-frame rearrangements only. Not all clones are present; in checked studies, unresolved V genes account for under half, and no reason is known for the remainder. V and J calls and clone size follow that table, whereas D and trimming were derived from the DNA. Recorded for this sample are 1,500 to 2,000 clones; 20% to 25% of them occurred a single time. Together, the top ten hold about 13% of the sample.

Study-level results and caveats: In the nivolumab-first arm (arm A), pretreatment tumor TIL clonality was associated with response (P = .04). Validation of the response-prediction model combining TCR metrics and mutation burden is needed in larger, independent patient cohorts. Clinical benefit was about 30 times more likely to be achieved by patients whose tumor T-cell fraction and clonality increased by week 13. Small sample sizes and reduced statistical power limited the within-arm analyses of tumor T-cell fraction. Tumor T-cell fraction and clonality were correlated with PD-L1 staining and CD8+ T-cell counts, but not with mutational load.

The treatment or condition label of this sample denotes: randomized to nivolumab then ipilimumab (arm A) or the reverse (arm B). Prior DNA-damaging chemotherapy had not been received by any trial patient. CheckMate 064, a randomized, open-label phase II trial of sequential checkpoint blockade, was the source of the samples, all of which came from patients with melanoma. Tumor TCR sequencing used genomic DNA from formalin-fixed paraffin-embedded (FFPE) tissue samples. Recombination linked TRBV9 to TRBJ1-1, with the D segment identity uncertain. This receptor was identified in a human donor with melanoma. The sample in question was tumor tissue (inferred from file names), obtained from a patient given nivolumab and ipilimumab in sequence. The nucleotide sequence reads TGTGCCAGCAGTTCTGGGCTGGACACTGAAGCTTTCTTT. This yields the protein CASSSGLDTEAFF. Reference TRBV9 and TRBJ1-1 proteins supply the regions before and after the CDR3; the full variable domain is: DSGVTQTPKHLITATGQRVTLRCSPRSGDLSVYWYQQSLDQGLQFLIQYYNGEERAKGNILERFSAQQFPDLHSELNLSSLELGDSALYFCASSSGLDTEAFFGQGTRLTVV.